The clone carrying this T cell receptor beta chain came up many times. Its antigen is undetermined. This record comes from a study of T cell repertoires in cytomegalovirus infection. Study in general: Recently identified HLA-C-restricted and well-studied HLA-B-restricted CMV epitopes were used. Based on public TCR beta signatures, there were indications of CMV infection and of a matching HLA type.

Germline values: CDR1 SGHTA, CDR2 FQGNSA. With 2 bases removed from V and 8 bases from J, the gap between germline ends came to 12 bases. This CDR3 is built from 14 residues. TCRdb reanalysed the reads using MiXCR and keeps one entry per CDR3 protein. The profile shows about 740,000 distinct CDR3 sequences, around a third of them singletons. This specimen consisted of cultured PBMCs, obtained from culture after CMV antigen stimulation. The TCR originated in a human donor in good health (CMV status not recorded). Some clones in this sample may be carry-over from other donors' samples. The chain recombines TRBV7-2 with TRBJ1-4; D is possibly TRBD1 (5 bases). The CDR3 here is CASSLRAGSEKLFF. CDR3 sequence (DNA): TGTGCCAGCAGCTTAAGGGCAGGGTCCGAAAAACTGTTTTTT.